Given below is one T cell receptor (beta chain) in context. These data come from a study of chemoradiotherapy in HPV16-positive cancers. V was cut by 1 base and J by 1 base, with 9 bases left in between. CDR3 size: 15 residues. Per the germline V gene, CDR1 is SGHVS and CDR2 is FQNEAQ. TCRdb keeps only in-frame clones here, not all; method: immunoSEQ multiplex PCR. The sample shows 1,500 to 1,800 clones, 83% of them seen only once. Over chemoradiotherapy, repertoires were sampled more than once. The chain carries TRBV7-8 and TRBJ2-3, with a possible D match to TRBD2 (6 bases). The input for sequencing was tumor tissue, taken from a patient who underwent chemoradiotherapy. This receptor was obtained from a human donor with HPV-associated anogenital cancer. The CDR3 DNA is TGTGCCAGCAGCTTAGGTGGCGGGGGCACAGATACGCAGTATTTT. This encodes CASSLGGGGTDTQYF.